Presented here are 4 T cell receptor beta chains from one specimen sequenced in a study of blood T cell repertoires in COVID-19 (TCRdb year 2020). Library construction relied on the immunoSEQ multiplex PCR assay. The table comes from immuneACCESS by way of TCRdb, which keeps in-frame sequences with V and J called. Part of the clones is missing from these tables; in studies checked, under half for an unresolved V gene and the rest for unknown reasons. The sample has about 170,000 clones on record, approximately 85% of them singletons. The ten biggest clones cover approximately 6.9% of the sample. The sequencing input was peripheral blood. The origin of the receptors is a man of 80 years or more with COVID-19, enrolled during active disease.

J is TRBJ1-1 and V is TRBV19; 8 bases are shared with TRBD1. Germline V lookup: CDR1 LNHDA, CDR2 SQIVND (reference sequence). J was trimmed by 1 base and V by 6 bases; bases with no gene match: 4. This CDR3 is 14 amino acids long. CDR3: CASRDRGGNTEAFF. CDR3 DNA sequence: TGTGCCAGTAGAGACAGGGGAGGGAACACTGAAGCTTTCTTT.

This chain joins TRBV2 and TRBJ1-3; 9 bases map to TRBD1. This CDR3 is 16 amino acids long. J lost 1 base, V lost 6 bases, and 7 bases had no gene match. Germline V gene data show CDR1 as SNHLY and CDR2 as FYNNEI. In DNA form, the CDR3 reads TGTGCCAGCAGCAGGTCCGGGACAGGGTCTGGAAACACCATATATTTT. This translates into CASSRSGTGSGNTIYF.

This clone was detected a few times. V and J are TRBV9 and TRBJ1-4; the D gene is possibly TRBD1 (5 bases). Germline CDR1 SGDLS, CDR2 YYNGEE. Deletions cut 0 bases from V and 6 bases from J, with 12 bases between. CDR3 length: 15 residues. In DNA form, the CDR3 reads TGTGCCAGCAGCGTAGAGGGGCAGGGTCATGAAAAACTGTTTTTT. As protein: CASSVEGQGHEKLFF.

The chain has TRBV5-1 and TRBJ2-1; D is uncertain. Trimming shortened V by 1 base and J by 0 bases, and 8 bases separated the two germline ends. Germline CDR1 SGHRS, CDR2 YFSETQ. The CDR3 has 15 amino acids. CDR3 DNA: TGCGCCAGCAGCTTGAGACGGGTCTCCTACAATGAGCAGTTCTTC. This translates into CASSLRRVSYNEQFF. Variable domain in full (rest from reference TRBV5-1 and TRBJ2-1): KAGVTQTPRYLIKTRGQQVTLSCSPISGHRSVSWYQQTPGQGLQFLFEYFSETQRNKGNFPGRFSGRQFSNSRSEMNVSTLELGDSALYLCASSLRRVSYNEQFFGPGTRLTVL.